Presented here are 27 T cell receptor beta chains from one specimen sequenced in a study of blood T cell repertoires in COVID-19. Data came from immunoSEQ multiplex PCR; TCRdb stores just in-frame clones and leaves some out. The sample carries around 50,000 clones, roughly four fifths recorded once. Source material: peripheral blood. These TCRs come from a woman older than 75 with acute or convalescent COVID-19.

CDR3 nucleotides: TGTGCCAGTAGCATACGGGGACTAGCGGGATACAATGAGCAGTTCTTC. Protein: CASSIRGLAGYNEQFF. This sequence joins TRBV19 and TRBJ2-1; 13 nucleotides match TRBD2. The CDR3 totals 16 residues. From germline, CDR1 is LNHDA and CDR2 SQIVND (reference sequence). With V trimmed by 6 bases and J by 4 bases, 6 bases remained unmatched.

The chain combines TRBV6-5 with TRBJ2-4; 8 nucleotides match TRBD1. This CDR3 has 14 residues. The germline gives CDR1 MNHEY, CDR2 SVGAGI. V lost 1 base and J lost 6; bases outside the gene matches: 2. CDR3 residues: CASSYLQGGNIQYF. The CDR3 DNA sequence: TGTGCCAGCAGTTACTTACAGGGGGGAAACATTCAGTACTTC.

This chain connects TRBV7-8 to TRBJ1-5, with a possible D match to TRBD1 (5 bases). This CDR3 is built from 14 residues. Trimming took off 1 base at V and 4 bases at J, with 8 bases between the two ends. CDR1 SGHVS and CDR2 FQNEAQ come from the germline V gene. CDR3 protein: CASSLGSGNQPQHF. CDR3 DNA: TGTGCCAGCAGCTTAGGGTCAGGGAATCAGCCCCAGCATTTT.

The chain uses TRBV10-2 and TRBJ1-2; 9 nucleotides line up with TRBD1. With 0 bases clipped from V and 7 bases from J, the junction kept 6 bases outside the gene matches. The CDR3 runs to 15 residues. The germline V gene has CDR1 WSHSY and CDR2 SAAADI. This CDR3 is CASSESTGTGSGYTF. As DNA, the CDR3 is TGCGCCAGCAGTGAGTCAACCGGGACAGGGTCTGGCTACACCTTC.

The sample holds a few counts of this clone. The rearrangement uses TRBV27 and TRBJ1-1, with 9 nucleotides matching TRBD1. Germline V lookup: CDR1 MNHEY, CDR2 SMNVEV (reference sequence). CDR3 length: 14 amino acids. Unmatched junction bases numbered 4, after V lost 5 bases and J lost 3 bases. CDR3 loop: CASSPDRGDTEAFF. CDR3 DNA sequence: TGTGCCAGCAGTCCGGACAGGGGTGACACTGAAGCTTTCTTT.

The J gene is TRBJ2-5, the V gene TRBV24-1, with 7 bases fitting TRBD1. After removal of 5 bases from V and 2 bases from J, the junction contained 10 bases not matched to a gene. Germline loops: CDR1 KGHDR, CDR2 SFDVKD. CDR3 length: 16 residues. Here the CDR3 DNA reads TGTGCCACCAGTGCCCATCCGGGACAGCAACAAGAGACCCAGTACTTC. Translated: CATSAHPGQQQETQYF.

The rearrangement links TRBV14 to TRBJ1-1, with D possibly TRBD1 on 5 matching bases. The V and J ends lost 2 bases and 2 bases respectively, with 9 bases between them. Germline V gene data show CDR1 as SGHDN and CDR2 as FVKESK. The CDR3 is 14 amino acids. The CDR3 bases are TGTGCCAGCAGCCAATTTAGGGGAAACACTGAAGCTTTCTTT. It is translated as CASSQFRGNTEAFF.

The V and J genes are TRBV7-8 and TRBJ2-7; 8 bases are shared with TRBD2. The germline V gene has CDR1 SGHVS and CDR2 FQNEAQ. The CDR3 runs to 14 residues. V was pared by 5 bases and J by 7 bases, with 10 bases of the junction left unmatched. Written as DNA, the CDR3 is TGTGCCAGCAGCCCCCGGGGGGGGCCGGAGGAGCAGTACTTC. Its protein is CASSPRGGPEEQYF.

The J gene is TRBJ2-5, the V gene TRBV28; 8 bases agree with TRBD2. The CDR3 has 15 amino acids. Germline trimming cut 4 bases from V and 5 bases from J; bases unmatched to any gene: 9. Looked up from germline, CDR1 is MDHEN and CDR2 is SYDVKM. The CDR3, as DNA: TGTGCCAGCAGTTCGGGAGGGGGGAGGCGCGAGACCCAGTACTTC. Translation gives CASSSGGGRRETQYF. The full variable domain, rest sourced from reference TRBV28 and TRBJ2-5, is DVKVTQSSRYLVKRTGEKVFLECVQDMDHENMFWYRQDPGLGLRLIYFSYDVKMKEKGDIPEGYSVSREKKERFSLILESASTNQTSMYLCASSSGGGRRETQYFGPGTRLLVL.

This chain connects TRBV5-4 to TRBJ1-2, with 7 bases aligning to TRBD1. In germline, CDR1 is SGHNT, CDR2 YYREEE (reference sequence). The CDR3 sequence is 13 residues long. Losses at the gene ends were 2 bases for V and 5 bases for J; bases not matched to a gene: 3. This CDR3 reads CASSFGTEYGYTF. CDR3 in DNA: TGTGCCAGCAGCTTTGGGACAGAGTATGGCTACACCTTC.

In DNA, the CDR3 is TGTGCCAGCAGCATCCCTGGGCCGCCTGAAGCTTTCTTT. The encoded protein is CASSIPGPPEAFF. The V gene is TRBV28, the J gene TRBJ1-1; D uncertain. V lost 6 bases, J lost 6 bases, and 14 bases lay in between. The CDR3 length is 13 residues. The germline gives CDR1 MDHEN, CDR2 SYDVKM.

This clone was found a few times. CDR3 DNA sequence: TGCGCCAGCAGCCTTAGCGGGGTTCTTACCAACGAGCAGTACTTC. Its translation: CASSLSGVLTNEQYF. The chain uses TRBV5-1 and TRBJ2-7; 8 positions agree with TRBD2. Germline CDR1 and CDR2: SGHRS and YFSETQ. Trimming removed 4 bases from V and 5 bases from J; junction bases left unmatched: 11. The CDR3 is made up of 15 amino acids.

This clone has more than one count but fewer than ten. The chain carries TRBV5-1 and TRBJ2-2; tentative D call: TRBD2 (6 bases). Germline CDR1 is SGHRS and CDR2 is YFSETQ. The CDR3 sequence is 15 residues long. Trimming cost V 0 bases and J 7 bases, with 13 bases left between them. The CDR3, as DNA: TGCGCCAGCAGCTTGGACTGGGGGGTAGGCGGGGAGCTGTTTTTT. It specifies CASSLDWGVGGELFF.

V and J are TRBV3-1 (or the pseudogene TRBV3-2) and TRBJ1-5; D call uncertain. The CDR3 length is 15 residues. Looked up from germline, CDR1 is LGHDT and CDR2 is YNNKEL (reference sequence). The germline V and J ends were trimmed by 3 bases and 1 base, with 10 bases remaining between them. The CDR3 sequence is CASSQARGSNQPQHF. Here the CDR3 DNA reads TGTGCCAGCAGCCAGGCCAGAGGGAGCAATCAGCCCCAGCATTTT.

This chain connects TRBV2 to TRBJ1-2, with 11 bases fitting TRBD1. Per germline, CDR1 SNHLY and CDR2 FYNNEI. This CDR3 has 14 amino acids. Trimming removed 8 bases from V and 4 bases from J; junction bases left unmatched: 6. In DNA, the CDR3 is TGTGCCAGCTCCGGGACAGGGGGAGCCTATGGCTACACCTTC. Protein sequence: CASSGTGGAYGYTF.

The sample holds one count of this clone. This chain uses TRBV29-1 with TRBJ1-1, with 7 bases fitting TRBD1. Per the germline V gene, CDR1 is SQVTM and CDR2 is ANQGSEA. The CDR3 is made up of 14 amino acids. V lost 6 bases to trimming and J lost 0 bases; unmatched junction nucleotides: 7. The CDR3 region is CSVDLTGMNTEAFF. The CDR3 DNA sequence: TGCAGCGTCGACCTGACAGGGATGAACACTGAAGCTTTCTTT.

This rearrangement joins TRBV6-1 to TRBJ2-3; D is perhaps TRBD1 (6 bases). The CDR3 spans 16 residues. The V gene's germline CDR1 is MNHNS and CDR2 SASEGT. V was trimmed by 2 bases and J by 2 bases, leaving 14 bases between them. CDR3 sequence: CASSERDRSNTDTQYF. DNA for the CDR3: TGTGCCAGCAGTGAAAGAGACAGGAGCAACACAGATACGCAGTATTTT.

The chain combines TRBV19 with TRBJ2-3; D possibly corresponds to TRBD2 (6 bases). CDR3 size: 14 residues. Germline loops: CDR1 LNHDA, CDR2 SQIVND (reference sequence). V lost 4 bases, J lost 4 bases, and 12 bases lay in between. The CDR3 coding sequence is TGTGCCAGTAGTAATCGGGACTGGGCAGATACGCAGTATTTT. Its protein is CASSNRDWADTQYF.

The chain has TRBV7-8 and TRBJ1-3, with D perhaps TRBD1 (5 bases). The germline V gene encodes CDR1 SGHVS and CDR2 FQNEAQ. The V gene lost 2 bases and the J gene lost 2 bases, with 10 bases spanning the gap. The length of the CDR3 is 15 residues. The CDR3 region has the DNA TGTGCCAGCAGCTTAACAGGCTCCCCTGGAAACACCATATATTTT. Protein product: CASSLTGSPGNTIYF.

This rearrangement joins TRBV7-3 to TRBJ2-7, with no clear D. Germline CDR1 is SGHTA and CDR2 is FQGTGA. V gave up 3 bases and J gave up 6 bases, with 12 bases separating them. This CDR3 contains 13 residues. The CDR3 region has the DNA TGTGCCAGCAGCTTCCCTCCCGGAGCCGAGCAGTACTTC. Amino acid sequence: CASSFPPGAEQYF. Looking up the rest from reference TRBV7-3 and TRBJ2-7 gives the full variable domain: GAGVSQTPSNKVTEKGKYVELRCDPISGHTALYWYRQSLGQGPEFLIYFQGTGAADDSGLPNDRFFAVRPEGSVSTLKIQRTERGDSAVYLCASSFPPGAEQYFGPGTRLTVT.

The V and J genes are TRBV19 and TRBJ2-1, with TRBD1 matching 8 bases. Germline V gives CDR1 LNHDA, CDR2 SQIVND (reference sequence). The J segment lost 3 bases and the V segment lost 1 base, leaving 5 bases of the junction unmatched. CDR3 length: 16 residues. The CDR3 DNA reads TGTGCCAGTAGTATAGTTCAGGGGGCTAACTACAATGAGCAGTTCTTC. Its translation: CASSIVQGANYNEQFF.

The chain links TRBV3-1 (or the pseudogene TRBV3-2) to TRBJ1-1; TRBD1 agrees at 7 bases. CDR3 length equals 16 residues. Germline loops: CDR1 LGHDT, CDR2 YNNKEL (reference sequence). V trimming: 4 bases; J trimming: 4 bases; junction bases outside the gene matches: 12. The CDR3 DNA follows: TGTGCCAGCAGCCGCCAGACCCCAGGGGGGAGCACTGAAGCTTTCTTT. Protein sequence: CASSRQTPGGSTEAFF.

This rearrangement joins TRBV10-3 to TRBJ1-4, with 7 bases fitting TRBD1. The CDR3 has 13 amino acids. Germline trimming cut 8 bases from V and 8 bases from J; bases unmatched to any gene: 8. Looked up from germline, CDR1 is ENHRY and CDR2 is SYGVKD. CDR3 sequence (DNA): TGTGCCATCCTCGGACAGGTAAGCGAAAAACTGTTTTTT. Translation: CAILGQVSEKLFF.

This chain uses TRBV5-1 with TRBJ1-3, with D unresolved. The germline V gene has CDR1 SGHRS and CDR2 YFSETQ. This CDR3 is 15 amino acids long. Trimming pared 0 bases from V and 0 bases from J, leaving 7 bases between. As DNA, the CDR3 is TGCGCCAGCAGCTTGGACTCAAACTCTGGAAACACCATATATTTT. This codes for CASSLDSNSGNTIYF.

This clone showed up just once. The J gene is TRBJ2-5, the V gene TRBV5-1, with 7 bases fitting TRBD2. Germline trimming cut 4 bases from V and 5 bases from J; bases unmatched to any gene: 17. The CDR3 contains 17 residues. Germline-derived CDR1 and CDR2 are SGHRS and YFSETQ. CDR3: CASSPGGPGRGVETQYF. Written as DNA, the CDR3 is TGCGCCAGCAGCCCTGGGGGACCGGGACGGGGGGTCGAGACCCAGTACTTC.

CDR3 amino acids: CASRTGQGSYEQYF. The CDR3 DNA reads as TGTGCCAGCAGGACGGGACAGGGATCCTACGAGCAGTACTTC. The chain employs TRBV11-2 and TRBJ2-7, with TRBD1 matching over 9 bases. The CDR3 is 14 amino acids. Germline CDR1 reads SGHAT; CDR2 reads FQNNGV. Germline trimming cut 6 bases from V and 1 base from J; bases unmatched to any gene: 4.

This clone came up a few times. V and J are TRBV7-2 and TRBJ2-5; possible D gene TRBD1, 5 bases. Germline V CDR1 and CDR2: SGHTA, FQGNSA. V was pared by 3 bases and J by 2 bases, with 10 bases between. The length of the CDR3 is 14 residues. The CDR3 here is CASSFWQGQETQYF. CDR3 sequence (DNA): TGTGCCAGCAGCTTCTGGCAGGGACAAGAGACCCAGTACTTC.